These 21 T cell receptor beta chains came from one sample sequenced in a study of Graves' ophthalmopathy and Graves' hyperthyroidism (dated by TCRdb to between 2018 and 2020). Sequencing relied on an Illumina HiSeq 2000. For repertoire sequencing, the TCR beta CDR3 regions were amplified from RNA transcripts. HTBI primers and the Qiagen OneStep RT-PCR kit were used in a first-round RT-PCR, which was followed by a second-round multiplex PCR, size selection and purification. The public reads were quality trimmed at Q25 with fastp and then assembled into clones with MiXCR by TCRdb, keeping productive beta chains. A single entry per CDR3 protein holds the most common genes and DNA from its merged rows. Present in this sample are 400,000 or so distinct CDR3 sequences, roughly 17% of which were seen just once. The ten largest clones represent 2% to 3% of the sample. Sequencing was performed on peripheral blood. These receptor sequences come from an adult woman with stable Graves' hyperthyroidism.

This clonotype was counted at least ten times. The rearrangement links TRBV5-1 to TRBJ2-2, with TRBD2 matching 8 bases. CDR1 and CDR2 (germline): SGHRS, YFSETQ. The trim removed 0 bases at V and 1 base at J, leaving 2 bases unmatched. CDR3 length: 16 residues. For the CDR3, the DNA is TGCGCCAGCAGCTTGGATGGGACTAGGAACACCGGGGAGCTGTTTTTT. Translation: CASSLDGTRNTGELFF.

At least ten counts were recorded for this clonotype. V is TRBV13 and J is TRBJ2-4, with 10 bases identical to TRBD2. The V gene's germline CDR1 is PRHDT and CDR2 FYEKMQ (reference sequence). Trimming at V came to 4 bases and at J to 2 bases, leaving 5 bases not matched to a gene. This CDR3 is 16 amino acids long. In DNA form, the CDR3 reads TGTGCCAGCAGCTCTAGCGGGAGCCCTACCAAAAACATTCAGTACTTC. This translates into CASSSSGSPTKNIQYF.

This clonotype has just a few counts. The gene calls are TRBV11-1 and TRBJ2-7, with D perhaps matching TRBD2 (6 bases). CDR3 length: 16 amino acids. The V end lost 4 bases, the J end lost 0 bases, and 16 bases lay between the germline ends. The germline V gene encodes CDR1 SGHAT and CDR2 FQDESV (reference sequence). The CDR3 reads CASSSYSGLSSYEQYF. As DNA, the CDR3 is TGTGCCAGCAGCTCGTATAGCGGCCTCAGCTCCTACGAGCAGTACTTC.

On this clonotype: Compared with germline, one end of the junction differs, possibly owing to a read error. V gene TRBV12-3 or TRBV12-4 combines with J gene TRBJ2-7; possible D gene TRBD1, 5 bases. The CDR3 length is 15 residues. DNA of the CDR3: TGTGCCACCAGTGATTTTTATACAGGAACCTACGAGCAGTACTTC. Protein: CATSDFYTGTYEQYF.

This clonotype was found many times. This chain links TRBV20-1 with TRBJ2-2, with 9 positions matching TRBD2. The V gene end was trimmed by 3 bases and the J gene end by 4 bases; junction bases not matched to a gene: 9. CDR1 is DFQATT and CDR2 is SNEGSKA in the germline V gene (reference sequence). The CDR3 runs to 16 residues. The CDR3 spells CSARTVAGAVTGELFF. CDR3 DNA: TGCAGTGCTAGGACGGTAGCGGGAGCCGTCACCGGGGAGCTGTTTTTT.

In its sample, this clonotype was seen many times. CDR3 region: CASSKGLAGGTYEQYF. The CDR3 coding sequence is TGTGCCAGCAGCAAGGGACTAGCGGGGGGTACTTACGAGCAGTACTTC. The rearrangement uses TRBV11-2 and TRBJ2-7, with 15 bases lining up with TRBD2. Germline CDR1 is SGHAT and CDR2 is FQNNGV. The V segment lost 5 bases and the J segment 4 bases; nucleotides outside the gene matches: 6. The CDR3 has 16 amino acids.

This clonotype was picked up many times. V gene TRBV6-2 or TRBV6-3 combines with J gene TRBJ1-5, with D unresolved. The CDR3 spans 16 residues. Trimming pared 2 bases from V and 3 bases from J, leaving 14 bases between. Germline values: CDR1 MNHEY, CDR2 SVGEGT. The CDR3 region is CASSYGPGFINQPQHF. The CDR3, as DNA: TGTGCCAGCAGTTACGGGCCAGGTTTTATCAATCAGCCCCAGCATTTT.

This clonotype came up many times. The J gene is TRBJ1-2, the V gene TRBV12-3 or TRBV12-4; D might be TRBD1 (6 bases). The CDR3 length is 11 residues. V shed 6 bases and J shed 8 bases, with 10 bases lying between them. As DNA, the CDR3 is TGTGCCAGCAGCTCCAGGGGAGGCTACACCTTC. Translation: CASSSRGGYTF.

This clonotype was seen many times. V usage is TRBV6-1 and J usage is TRBJ1-1; D not certain. CDR3 length: 14 amino acids. Per germline, CDR1 MNHNS and CDR2 SASEGT. The V end was cut by 6 bases, the J end by 4 bases, with 15 bases between. The CDR3 spells CASRVSLSGTEAFF. In DNA, the CDR3 is TGTGCCAGCAGAGTTTCCCTTTCGGGCACTGAAGCTTTCTTT.

This clonotype appeared many times. Written as DNA, the CDR3 is TGTGCCAGCAGTTACGGGGGACTAGTCCGTTCGGGTTACTCCTACGAGCAGTACTTC. The encoded protein is CASSYGGLVRSGYSYEQYF. V is TRBV6-2 or TRBV6-3 and J is TRBJ2-7, with 8 bases lining up with TRBD2. The germline V gene has CDR1 MNHEY and CDR2 SVGEGT. This CDR3 has 19 amino acids. The V segment lost 2 bases and the J segment 0 bases; nucleotides outside the gene matches: 15.

This clonotype showed up many times. This rearrangement joins TRBV30 to TRBJ1-1; no firm D call. In germline, CDR1 is GTSNPN, CDR2 SVGIG (reference sequence). Trimming cost V 0 bases and J 6 bases, with 17 bases left between them. The CDR3 is 15 residues long. CDR3 in amino acids: CAWSVVGSPSAEAFF. DNA of the CDR3: TGTGCCTGGAGTGTAGTGGGGAGTCCGAGCGCTGAAGCTTTCTTT.

The genes are TRBV12-3 or TRBV12-4 and TRBJ2-3; 9 nucleotides align to TRBD2. With 7 bases clipped from V and 4 bases from J, the junction kept 12 bases outside the gene matches. The CDR3 consists of 16 residues. DNA for the CDR3: TGTGCCAGCAACACGCGGCGACTAGCGGCCTCAGATACGCAGTATTTT. Residues: CASNTRRLAASDTQYF.

This clonotype was recorded many times. V gene TRBV4-3 combines with J gene TRBJ1-3; 8 bases agree with TRBD1. The V and J ends lost 4 bases and 2 bases, in that order; junction bases with no gene match: 7. This CDR3 contains 16 residues. The germline V gene encodes CDR1 LGHNA and CDR2 YSLEER. CDR3 residues: CASSPSRQGPGNTIYF. The CDR3 DNA reads TGCGCCAGCAGCCCCAGCCGACAGGGGCCTGGAAACACCATATATTTT.

This clonotype was recorded many times. The genes are TRBV12-3 or TRBV12-4 and TRBJ2-7, with 8 bases lining up with TRBD1. The CDR3 loop spans 17 amino acids. V dropped 5 bases and J dropped 4; count of bases not matched to a gene: 16. CDR3: CASSPTAGGHEQYEQYF. The CDR3 DNA reads TGTGCCAGCAGTCCCACTGCAGGGGGCCACGAGCAATACGAGCAGTACTTC.

Only a few counts were recorded for this clonotype. The genes are TRBV27 and TRBJ2-2; D not certain. Germline V lookup: CDR1 MNHEY, CDR2 SMNVEV (reference sequence). The CDR3 spans 11 residues. V gave up 7 bases and J gave up 4 bases, with 4 bases separating them. The CDR3 here is CASNSTGELFF. In DNA, the CDR3 is TGTGCCAGCAATTCCACCGGGGAGCTGTTTTTT.

This clonotype was seen many times. This sequence joins TRBV2 and TRBJ2-7, with 9 bases fitting TRBD1. This CDR3 spans 13 amino acids. Trimming removed 6 bases from V and 4 bases from J; junction bases left unmatched: 4. From germline, CDR1 is SNHLY and CDR2 FYNNEI. In DNA form, the CDR3 reads TGTGCCAGCAGAACCGGGACAGGGTACGAGCAGTACTTC. Protein product: CASRTGTGYEQYF.

This clonotype was detected many times. This rearrangement joins TRBV3-1 to TRBJ1-5, with D perhaps TRBD1 (6 bases). Trimming removed 2 bases at V and 2 bases at J, with 16 bases between. CDR3 length equals 17 residues. CDR1 is LGHDT, CDR2 YNNKEL, per germline (reference sequence). DNA for the CDR3: TGTGCCAGCAGCCAACGGGCAGGGGTAGGGCGCAATCAGCCCCAGCATTTT. Protein: CASSQRAGVGRNQPQHF.

This clonotype was observed many times. The chain combines TRBV12-3 or TRBV12-4 with TRBJ2-6; D possibly corresponds to TRBD1 (6 bases). The CDR3 loop spans 15 amino acids. The V end lost 5 bases, the J end lost 2 bases, and 10 bases lay between the germline ends. The CDR3 nucleotides read TGTGCCAGCAGTCTTAACAGGGCTGGGGCCAACGTCCTGACTTTC. This translates into CASSLNRAGANVLTF.

This clonotype occurred many times. This rearrangement joins TRBV7-9 to TRBJ1-1; D ambiguous. This CDR3 is built from 11 residues. Between the trimmed V and J ends, which lost 3 bases and 6 bases, there was a span of 5 bases. In germline, CDR1 is SEHNR, CDR2 FQNEAQ (reference sequence). The CDR3 bases are TGTGCCAGCAGCTTCGACTCTGAAGCTTTCTTT. Encoded protein: CASSFDSEAFF.

This clonotype was observed a few times. This rearrangement joins TRBV25-1 to TRBJ2-7, with D tentatively TRBD2 (10 bases). V was clipped by 6 bases and J by 2 bases, with 32 bases between them. Per the germline V gene, CDR1 is MGHDK and CDR2 is SYGVNS. CDR3 length equals 20 residues. CDR3 sequence: CASSMTGGASGSYAAYEQYF. In DNA form, the CDR3 reads TGTGCCAGCAGCATGACAGGGGGAGCTAGCGGGAGCTACGCGGCCTACGAGCAGTACTTC.

This clonotype was observed many times. The rearrangement links TRBV20-1 to TRBJ2-7; TRBD2 might be the D (5 bases). V was clipped by 6 bases and J by 3 bases, with 12 bases between them. Germline-derived CDR1 and CDR2 are DFQATT and SNEGSKA (reference sequence). CDR3 length: 12 amino acids. CDR3 residues: CSAGDGGYEQYF. DNA of the CDR3: TGCAGTGCCGGCGACGGAGGCTACGAGCAGTACTTC.